The 4 T cell receptor beta chains reported below all come from one sample, sequenced in a study of glioma-infiltrating T cells after dendritic cell vaccination. The protocol was immunoSEQ multiplex PCR, while the TCRdb copy is restricted to in-frame clones and leaves out a portion. This repertoire shows about 110,000 clones, around 89% found once; its top ten account for approximately 2.7%. The time point: after dendritic cell vaccination, including at tumor progression/relapse. The specimen was blood, collected after dendritic cell vaccination. The receptors come from a human donor with glioblastoma.

The V call is TRBV29-1, the J call TRBJ1-5; 12 bases fit TRBD1. CDR1 is SQVTM and CDR2 is ANQGSEA in the germline V gene. V shed 1 base and J 1 base; nucleotides not matched to a gene: 14. The CDR3 consists of 20 residues. The CDR3 spells CSVEGRRDRGRVVSNQPQHF. The CDR3 nucleotides read TGCAGCGTTGAAGGTAGGCGGGACAGGGGGCGCGTCGTGAGCAATCAGCCCCAGCATTTT.

The sample holds one count of this clone. At one of its ends the junction is not consistent with the germline gene, which may arise from a read error. This CDR3 is also generated by other DNA sequences in the sample. The V and J genes are TRBV6-1 and TRBJ1-6; no clear D. Per germline, CDR1 MNHNS and CDR2 SASEGT. The CDR3 contains 13 residues. The CDR3 here is CASRDGYNSPLHF. The DNA for the CDR3 is TGTGCCAGCAGAGACGGGTATAATTCCCCCCTCCACTTT.

This chain links TRBV2 with TRBJ2-3; TRBD1 might be the D (5 bases). Trimming took off 7 bases at V and 1 base at J, with 9 bases between the two ends. The length of the CDR3 is 13 residues. CDR1 is SNHLY, CDR2 FYNNEI, per germline. CDR3 residues: CASNTGGTDTQYF. CDR3 bases: TGTGCCAGCAATACAGGTGGCACAGATACGCAGTATTTT.

CDR3 sequence reads: CASTPGVRTDTQYF. CDR3 coding DNA: TGTGCCAGTACCCCGGGGGTGCGCACAGATACGCAGTATTTT. This chain connects TRBV19 to TRBJ2-3, with a tentative D call TRBD2 (6 bases). The length of the CDR3 is 14 residues. Germline values: CDR1 LNHDA, CDR2 SQIVND (reference sequence). Trimming took 7 bases from V and 1 from J, leaving 12 bases between them.